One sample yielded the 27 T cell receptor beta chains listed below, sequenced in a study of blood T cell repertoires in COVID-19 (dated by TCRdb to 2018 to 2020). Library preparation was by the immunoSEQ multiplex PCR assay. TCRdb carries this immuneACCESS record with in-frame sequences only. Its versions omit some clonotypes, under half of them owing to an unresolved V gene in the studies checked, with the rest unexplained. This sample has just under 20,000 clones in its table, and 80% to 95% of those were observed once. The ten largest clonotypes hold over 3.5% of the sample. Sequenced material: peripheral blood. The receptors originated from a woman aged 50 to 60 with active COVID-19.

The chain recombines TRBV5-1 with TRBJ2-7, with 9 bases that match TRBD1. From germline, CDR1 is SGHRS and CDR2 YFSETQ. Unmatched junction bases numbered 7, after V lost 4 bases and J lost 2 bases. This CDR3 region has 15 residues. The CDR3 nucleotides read TGCGCCAGCAGCAAAATGGACAGGGGAGCCTACGAGCAGTACTTC. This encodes CASSKMDRGAYEQYF.

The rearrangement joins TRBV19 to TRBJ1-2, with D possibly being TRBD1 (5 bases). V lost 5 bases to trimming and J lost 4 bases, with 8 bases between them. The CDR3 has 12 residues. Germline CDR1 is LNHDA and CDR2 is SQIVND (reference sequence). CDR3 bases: TGTGCCAGTAGTCAGGGCGTCTATGGCTACACCTTC. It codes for CASSQGVYGYTF.

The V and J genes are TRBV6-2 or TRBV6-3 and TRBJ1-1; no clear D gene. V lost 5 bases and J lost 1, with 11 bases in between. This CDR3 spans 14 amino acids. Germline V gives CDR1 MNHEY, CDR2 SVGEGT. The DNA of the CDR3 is TGTGCCAGCAGTCGGGTGACTGAGAACACTGAAGCTTTCTTT. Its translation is CASSRVTENTEAFF.

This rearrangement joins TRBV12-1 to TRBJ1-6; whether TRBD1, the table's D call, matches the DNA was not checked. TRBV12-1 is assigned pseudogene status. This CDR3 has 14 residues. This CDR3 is CASSFQGVYSPLHF. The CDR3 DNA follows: TGTGCCAGCAGCTTTCAGGGTGTCTATTCACCCCTCCACTTT.

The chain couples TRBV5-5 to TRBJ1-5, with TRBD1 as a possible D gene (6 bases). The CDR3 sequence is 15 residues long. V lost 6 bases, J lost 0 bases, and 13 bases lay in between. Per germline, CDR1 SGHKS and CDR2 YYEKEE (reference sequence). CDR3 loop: CASTDRIYSNQPQHF. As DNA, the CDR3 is TGTGCCAGCACCGACAGGATCTATAGCAATCAGCCCCAGCATTTT.

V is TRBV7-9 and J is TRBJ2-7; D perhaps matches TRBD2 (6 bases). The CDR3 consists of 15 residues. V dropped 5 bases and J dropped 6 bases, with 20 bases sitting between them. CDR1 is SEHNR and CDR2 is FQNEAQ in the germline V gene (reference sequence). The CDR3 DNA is TGTGCCAGCAGCCCTAGGATAGCGGACCGAGCCGAGCAGTACTTC. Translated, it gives CASSPRIADRAEQYF. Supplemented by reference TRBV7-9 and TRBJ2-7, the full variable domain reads DTGVSQNPRHKITKRGQNVTFRCDPISEHNRLYWYRQTLGQGPEFLTYFQNEAQLEKSRLLSDRFSAERPKGSFSTLEIQRTEQGDSAMYLCASSPRIADRAEQYFGPGTRLTVT.

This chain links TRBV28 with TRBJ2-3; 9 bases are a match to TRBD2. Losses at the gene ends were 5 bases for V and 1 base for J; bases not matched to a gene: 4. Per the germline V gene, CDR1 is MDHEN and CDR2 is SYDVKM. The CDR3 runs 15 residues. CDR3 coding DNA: TGTGCCAGCAGTCAAGCGGGAGGAGGCACAGATACGCAGTATTTT. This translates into CASSQAGGGTDTQYF.

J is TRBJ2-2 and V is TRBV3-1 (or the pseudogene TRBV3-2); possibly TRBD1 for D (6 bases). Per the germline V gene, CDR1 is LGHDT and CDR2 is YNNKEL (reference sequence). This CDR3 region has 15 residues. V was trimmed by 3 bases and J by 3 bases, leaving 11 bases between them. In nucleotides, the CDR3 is TGTGCCAGCAGCCACCGGGACAAGGACACCGGGGAGCTGTTTTTT. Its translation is CASSHRDKDTGELFF.

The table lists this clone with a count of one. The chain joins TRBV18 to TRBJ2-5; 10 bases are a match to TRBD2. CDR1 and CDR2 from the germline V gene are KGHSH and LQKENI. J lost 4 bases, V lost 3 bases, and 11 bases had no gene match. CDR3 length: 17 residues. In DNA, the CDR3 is TGTGCCAGCTCACCCGCTAGCGGGAGAGAGGGTTCAGAGACCCAGTACTTC. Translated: CASSPASGREGSETQYF.

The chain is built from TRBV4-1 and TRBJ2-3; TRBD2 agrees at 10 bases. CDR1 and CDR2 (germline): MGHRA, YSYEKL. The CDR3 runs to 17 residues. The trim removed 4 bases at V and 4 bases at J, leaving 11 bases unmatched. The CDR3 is CASSPIAGGTTADTQYF. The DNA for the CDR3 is TGCGCCAGCAGCCCCATAGCGGGAGGAACGACGGCAGATACGCAGTATTTT.

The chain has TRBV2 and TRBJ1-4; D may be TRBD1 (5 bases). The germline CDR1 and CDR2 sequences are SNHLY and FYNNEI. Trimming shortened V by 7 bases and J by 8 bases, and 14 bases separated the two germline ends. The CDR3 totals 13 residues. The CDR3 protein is CASKGRVIEKLFF. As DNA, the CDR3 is TGTGCCAGCAAGGGCAGGGTTATCGAAAAACTGTTTTTT.

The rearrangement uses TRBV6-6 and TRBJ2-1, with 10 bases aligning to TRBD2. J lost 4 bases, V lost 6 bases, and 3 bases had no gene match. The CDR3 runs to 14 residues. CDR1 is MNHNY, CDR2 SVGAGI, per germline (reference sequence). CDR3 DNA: TGTGCCAGCAGAATAGCGGGAGGTTACAATGAGCAGTTCTTC. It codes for CASRIAGGYNEQFF.

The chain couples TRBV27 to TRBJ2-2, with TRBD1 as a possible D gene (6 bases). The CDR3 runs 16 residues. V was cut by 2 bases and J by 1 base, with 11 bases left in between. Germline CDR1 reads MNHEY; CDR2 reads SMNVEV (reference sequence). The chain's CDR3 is CASSLLDRLNTGELFF. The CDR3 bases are TGTGCCAGCAGTTTACTGGACAGATTGAACACCGGGGAGCTGTTTTTT.

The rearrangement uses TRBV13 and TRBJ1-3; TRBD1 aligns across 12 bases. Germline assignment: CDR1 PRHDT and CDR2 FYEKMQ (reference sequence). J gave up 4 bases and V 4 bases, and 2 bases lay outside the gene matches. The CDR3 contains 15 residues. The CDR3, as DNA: TGTGCCAGCAGCTCCGGGACAGGGGGCGGAAACACCATATATTTT. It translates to CASSSGTGGGNTIYF. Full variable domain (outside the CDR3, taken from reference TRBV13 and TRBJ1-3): AAGVIQSPRHLIKEKRETATLKCYPIPRHDTVYWYQQGPGQDPQFLISFYEKMQSDKGSIPDRFSAQQFSDYHSELNMSSLELGDSALYFCASSSGTGGGNTIYFGEGSWLTVV.

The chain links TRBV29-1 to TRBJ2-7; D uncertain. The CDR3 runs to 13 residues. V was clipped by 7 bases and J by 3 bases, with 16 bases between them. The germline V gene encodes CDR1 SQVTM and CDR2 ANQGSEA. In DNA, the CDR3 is TGCAGCGACACGCCCGGGTCAGTCTACGAGCAGTACTTC. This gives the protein CSDTPGSVYEQYF.

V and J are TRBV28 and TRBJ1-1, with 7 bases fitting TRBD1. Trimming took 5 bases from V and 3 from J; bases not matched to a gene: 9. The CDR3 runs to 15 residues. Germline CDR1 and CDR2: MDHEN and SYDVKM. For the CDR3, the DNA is TGTGCCAGCAGTCCCCCGACAGGGTTGGACACTGAAGCTTTCTTT. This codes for CASSPPTGLDTEAFF.

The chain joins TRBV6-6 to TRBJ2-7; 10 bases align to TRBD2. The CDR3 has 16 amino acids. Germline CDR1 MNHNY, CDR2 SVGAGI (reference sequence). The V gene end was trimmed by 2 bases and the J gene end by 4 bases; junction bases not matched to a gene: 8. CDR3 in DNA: TGTGCCAGCAGTTACCTCGCGGCTAGCGGGAGATACGAGCAGTACTTC. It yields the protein CASSYLAASGRYEQYF.

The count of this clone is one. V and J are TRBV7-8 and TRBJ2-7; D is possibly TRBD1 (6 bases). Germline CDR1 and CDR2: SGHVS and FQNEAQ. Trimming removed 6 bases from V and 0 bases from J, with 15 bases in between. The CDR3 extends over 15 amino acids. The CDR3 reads CASSMMAGASYEQYF. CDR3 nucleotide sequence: TGTGCCAGCAGTATGATGGCAGGGGCCTCCTACGAGCAGTACTTC. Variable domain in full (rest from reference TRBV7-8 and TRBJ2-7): GAGVSQSPRYKVAKRGQDVALRCDPISGHVSLFWYQQALGQGPEFLTYFQNEAQLDKSGLPSDRFFAERPEGSVSTLKIQRTQQEDSAVYLCASSMMAGASYEQYFGPGTRLTVT.

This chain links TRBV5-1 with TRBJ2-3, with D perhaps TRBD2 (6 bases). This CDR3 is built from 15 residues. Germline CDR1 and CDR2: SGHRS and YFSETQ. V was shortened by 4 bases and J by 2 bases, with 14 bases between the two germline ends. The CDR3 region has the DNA TGCGCCAGCAGCGCGGGACGGACTAACACAGATACGCAGTATTTT. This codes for CASSAGRTNTDTQYF.

The DNA for the CDR3 is TGTGCCAGTAGCCGGACAGGAATTAATTCACCCCTCCACTTT. Translating it yields CASSRTGINSPLHF. This chain uses TRBV19 with TRBJ1-6; 7 positions agree with TRBD1. Per germline, CDR1 LNHDA and CDR2 SQIVND (reference sequence). There are 14 residues in the CDR3. Unmatched junction bases numbered 5, after V lost 6 bases and J lost 6 bases.

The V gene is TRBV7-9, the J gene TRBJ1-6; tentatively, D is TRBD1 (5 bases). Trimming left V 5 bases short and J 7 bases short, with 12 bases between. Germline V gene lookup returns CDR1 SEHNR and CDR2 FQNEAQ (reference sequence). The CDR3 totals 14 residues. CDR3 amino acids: CASSLGGGNSPLHF. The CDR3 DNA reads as TGTGCCAGCAGCCTCGGCGGGGGGAATTCACCCCTCCACTTT.

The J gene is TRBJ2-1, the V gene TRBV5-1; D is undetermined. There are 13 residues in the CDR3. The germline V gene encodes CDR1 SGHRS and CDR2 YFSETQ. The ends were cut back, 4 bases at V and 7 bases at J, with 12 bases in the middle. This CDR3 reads CASSPPRFNEQFF. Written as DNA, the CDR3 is TGCGCCAGCAGCCCCCCCCGGTTTAATGAGCAGTTCTTC.

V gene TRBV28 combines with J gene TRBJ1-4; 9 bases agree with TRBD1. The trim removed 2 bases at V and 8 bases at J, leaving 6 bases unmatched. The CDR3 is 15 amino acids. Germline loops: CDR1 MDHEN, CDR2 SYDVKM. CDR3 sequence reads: CASSLVGTGREKLFF. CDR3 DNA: TGTGCCAGCAGTTTAGTGGGGACAGGGAGAGAAAAACTGTTTTTT.

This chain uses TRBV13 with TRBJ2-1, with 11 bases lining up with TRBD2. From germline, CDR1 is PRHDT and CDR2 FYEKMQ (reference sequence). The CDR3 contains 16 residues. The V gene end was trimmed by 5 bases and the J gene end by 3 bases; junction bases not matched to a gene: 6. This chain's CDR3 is CASSGRTSGYYNEQFF. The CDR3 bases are TGTGCCAGCAGCGGGCGGACTAGCGGGTACTACAATGAGCAGTTCTTC. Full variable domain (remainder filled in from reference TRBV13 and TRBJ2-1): AAGVIQSPRHLIKEKRETATLKCYPIPRHDTVYWYQQGPGQDPQFLISFYEKMQSDKGSIPDRFSAQQFSDYHSELNMSSLELGDSALYFCASSGRTSGYYNEQFFGPGTRLTVL.

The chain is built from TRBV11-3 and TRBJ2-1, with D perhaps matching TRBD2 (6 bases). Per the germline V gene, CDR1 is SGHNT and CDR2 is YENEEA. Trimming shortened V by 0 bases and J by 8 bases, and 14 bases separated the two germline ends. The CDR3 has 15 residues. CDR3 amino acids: CASSLESAAGYEQFF. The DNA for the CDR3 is TGTGCCAGCAGCTTAGAATCTGCGGCGGGATATGAGCAGTTCTTC.

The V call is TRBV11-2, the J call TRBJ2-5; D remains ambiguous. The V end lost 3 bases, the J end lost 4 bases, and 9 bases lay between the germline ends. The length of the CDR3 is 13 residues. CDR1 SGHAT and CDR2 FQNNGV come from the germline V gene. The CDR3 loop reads CASSFQEGETQYF. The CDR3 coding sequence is TGTGCCAGCAGCTTCCAGGAAGGAGAGACCCAGTACTTC.

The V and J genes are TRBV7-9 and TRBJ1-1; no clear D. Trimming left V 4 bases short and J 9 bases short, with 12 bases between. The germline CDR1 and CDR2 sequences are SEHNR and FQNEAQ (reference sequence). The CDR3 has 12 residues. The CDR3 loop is CASSSGGVKAFF. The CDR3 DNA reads TGTGCCAGCAGCTCGGGTGGAGTTAAAGCTTTCTTT. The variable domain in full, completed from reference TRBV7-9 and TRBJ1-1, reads DTGVSQNPRHKITKRGQNVTFRCDPISEHNRLYWYRQTLGQGPEFLTYFQNEAQLEKSRLLSDRFSAERPKGSFSTLEIQRTEQGDSAMYLCASSSGGVKAFFGQGTRLTVV.